The present TCR beta chain was sequenced within a study of blood T cell repertoires in COVID-19. Overall study context: Material from acute and convalescent COVID-19 was sourced from the United States, Italy and Spain. PBMCs, B-cell-depleted T cells, or T cells provided the cDNA or gDNA that made up the material.

The V end was cut by 6 bases, the J end by 8 bases, with 19 bases between. This CDR3 is 15 amino acids long. The germline CDR1 and CDR2 sequences are LNHNV and YYDKDF (reference sequence). As processed by the authors: It was from reference gene primer amplification that nucleated cell counts were estimated. The method was immunoSEQ multiplex PCR; TCRdb's version includes in-frame clones alone and lacks a portion of them. That table supplies the V and J calls and clone size; D and trimming were determined from the DNA. The table shows 150,000 to 200,000 clones, with 85% to 95% occurring only once. The genes are TRBV15 and TRBJ1-4; maybe TRBD1 (5 bases). Sample: peripheral blood. The receptor comes from a woman between 45 and 60 years old with acute or convalescent COVID-19. In DNA, the CDR3 is TGTGCCACCAGTCCTACTCAGGGTAGTGGGGAAAAACTGTTTTTT. Protein: CATSPTQGSGEKLFF.